This passage covers 10 T cell receptor beta chains from one sample sequenced in a study of cytomegalovirus exposure and HLA in healthy donors. It was with 60 Vbeta and 13 Jbeta primers that the PCR ran. This table comes from immunoSEQ multiplex PCR, and its TCRdb copy is limited to in-frame clones, with some not included. This table holds some 150,000 clones, 79% found once. The source material was PBMCs. These receptors were collected from a woman aged 45 to 65 in good health and CMV-seronegative.

For the CDR3, the DNA is TGTGCCAGCAGCTTGGGAGGGGGCGGAGGAGCTTTCTTT. This encodes CASSLGGGGGAFF. The genes are TRBV5-4 and TRBJ1-1; TRBD1 aligns across 7 bases. From germline, CDR1 is SGHNT and CDR2 YYREEE (reference sequence). CDR3 length equals 13 residues. The V and J ends lost 0 bases and 10 bases, in that order; junction bases with no gene match: 6.

The chain recombines TRBV13 with TRBJ2-1; 10 bases agree with TRBD2. Germline values: CDR1 PRHDT, CDR2 FYEKMQ (reference sequence). Losses at the gene ends were 5 bases for V and 8 bases for J; bases not matched to a gene: 9. CDR3 length equals 15 residues. CDR3 in amino acids: CASSPERGGGDEQFF. The DNA for the CDR3 is TGTGCCAGCAGCCCGGAGCGGGGGGGCGGTGATGAGCAGTTCTTC.

Turning to this clone: Its ends do not fully match the called genes, so a read error is possible. V and J are TRBV7-9 and TRBJ1-2, with TRBD1 matching 8 bases. Germline assignment: CDR1 SEHNR and CDR2 FQNEAQ (reference sequence). CDR3 length: 15 amino acids. The CDR3 DNA reads TGTTCCAGCAGCACTAGACAGGGGACTCCCTATGGCTACACCTTC. Protein: CSSSTRQGTPYGYTF.

The chain couples TRBV7-8 to TRBJ1-5; D call uncertain. The CDR3 runs to 12 residues. V lost 8 bases and J 9 bases, leaving 14 bases between the germline ends. Germline CDR1 is SGHVS and CDR2 is FQNEAQ. The CDR3 region is CASGLTTAPQHF. CDR3 nucleotides: TGTGCCAGCGGGCTAACGACCGCGCCCCAGCATTTT.

CDR3 region: CASSSGLAGTNEQYF. CDR3 sequence (DNA): TGTGCCAGCAGCTCAGGACTAGCGGGAACCAACGAGCAGTACTTC. The chain carries TRBV7-3 and TRBJ2-7, with 12 bases aligning to TRBD2. CDR1 is SGHTA and CDR2 is FQGTGA in the germline V gene. This CDR3 comprises 15 residues. The ends lost 4 bases at V and 5 bases at J; junction bases unmatched: 6. Using reference TRBV7-3 and TRBJ2-7 for the parts outside the CDR3, the full variable domain is GAGVSQTPSNKVTEKGKYVELRCDPISGHTALYWYRQSLGQGPEFLIYFQGTGAADDSGLPNDRFFAVRPEGSVSTLKIQRTERGDSAVYLCASSSGLAGTNEQYFGPGTRLTVT.

The chain links TRBV2 to TRBJ2-3, with a weak D call TRBD1 (6 bases). The CDR3 loop spans 15 amino acids. V lost 7 bases and J lost 0, with 14 bases in between. From germline, CDR1 is SNHLY and CDR2 FYNNEI. CDR3 sequence (DNA): TGTGCCAGCACTCAGGGGTGGGGTAGCACAGATACGCAGTATTTT. Encoded protein: CASTQGWGSTDTQYF.

The V and J genes are TRBV6-1 and TRBJ2-5; D possibly corresponds to TRBD2 (7 bases). CDR1 MNHNS and CDR2 SASEGT come from the germline V gene. The CDR3 loop spans 16 amino acids. The V end was cut by 2 bases, the J end by 10 bases, with 23 bases between. CDR3 sequence: CASSETVAGAAVGQYF. The CDR3 bases are TGTGCCAGCAGTGAAACCGTTGCGGGGGCGGCGGTGGGCCAGTACTTC.

The chain joins TRBV28 to TRBJ2-7; D may be TRBD2 (6 bases). The CDR3 covers 14 residues. V gave up 6 bases and J gave up 5 bases, with 17 bases separating them. Per the germline V gene, CDR1 is MDHEN and CDR2 is SYDVKM. CDR3 sequence reads: CASSPAPRGDEQYF. CDR3 DNA: TGTGCCAGCAGCCCCGCTCCCCGCGGGGACGAGCAGTACTTC.

This clone showed up just once. The J gene is TRBJ1-3, the V gene TRBV9; D is unresolved. The CDR3 sequence is 15 residues long. Germline V CDR1 and CDR2: SGDLS, YYNGEE. V was cut by 1 base and J by 9 bases, with 17 bases left in between. The CDR3 loop is CASSVSTLEVGTIYF. CDR3 in DNA: TGTGCCAGCAGCGTATCGACATTGGAAGTAGGCACCATATATTTT.

The genes are TRBV5-1 and TRBJ1-3; TRBD2 matches 10 bases. The J call may be mistaken, given a closer DNA end match to TRBJ2-2. Per germline, CDR1 SGHRS and CDR2 YFSETQ. The CDR3 is 17 amino acids. The CDR3 spells CASSLRSGGAITGELFF. DNA for the CDR3: TGCGCCAGCAGCTTAAGGAGCGGGGGGGCAATCACCGGGGAGCTGTTTTTT.